Listed below are T cell receptor beta chains from one sample, sequenced in a study of blood T cell repertoires in COVID-19. The method was immunoSEQ multiplex PCR; TCRdb's version includes in-frame clones alone and lacks a portion of them. The sample lists around 460,000 clones, over 85% seen once, with roughly 0.78% in the top ten. Sequencing used peripheral blood. The receptors stem from a man aged 18 to 30 with COVID-19, enrolled during active disease. CDR3s include the opening cysteine and the closing phenylalanine or tryptophan. D genes are given only for firm matches. Clone sizes are given selectively: once, few, many, or a class where the clone is expanded.

abundance: .; v_gene: TRBV2; j_gene: TRBJ2-2; d_gene: .; CDR3nt: TGTGCCAGCAAAGAGACAGCAACAAACACCGGGGAGCTGTTTTTT; CDR3aa: CASKETATNTGELFF
abundance: .; v_gene: TRBV24-1; j_gene: TRBJ1-6; d_gene: .; CDR3nt: TGTGCCACCAGTGACGGGGGTTATAATTCACCCCTCCACTTT; CDR3aa: CATSDGGYNSPLHF
abundance: once; v_gene: TRBV6-4; j_gene: TRBJ2-3; d_gene: TRBD2; CDR3nt: TGTGCCAGCAGTGACTCTGGGGGAGGGGCCCCAGATACGCAGTATTTT; CDR3aa: CASSDSGGGAPDTQYF
abundance: .; v_gene: TRBV24-1; j_gene: TRBJ2-6; d_gene: .; CDR3nt: TGTGCCACCAGCTCTGGAGCCGAGGCTGGGGCCAACGTCCTGACTTTC; CDR3aa: CATSSGAEAGANVLTF
abundance: .; v_gene: TRBV7-9; j_gene: TRBJ2-7; d_gene: TRBD2; CDR3nt: TGTGCCAGCAGCCCGAAGGGGCTAGCGGGGGTGACCTACGAGCAGTACTTC; CDR3aa: CASSPKGLAGVTYEQYF
abundance: .; v_gene: TRBV3-1/TRBV3-2; j_gene: TRBJ2-5; d_gene: TRBD2; CDR3nt: TGTGCCAGCAGCCGCCCTAGGGCGGGAGAAGAGACCCAGTACTTC; CDR3aa: CASSRPRAGEETQYF
abundance: once; v_gene: TRBV10-3; j_gene: TRBJ1-2; d_gene: .; CDR3nt: TGTGCCATCAAATCACTCGAGGTTGGCTACACCTTC; CDR3aa: CAIKSLEVGYTF
abundance: .; v_gene: TRBV30; j_gene: TRBJ2-2; d_gene: .; CDR3nt: TGTGCCTGGAACGATCACGGGACCGGGGAGCTGTTTTTT; CDR3aa: CAWNDHGTGELFF
abundance: few; v_gene: TRBV5-8; j_gene: TRBJ2-1; d_gene: .; CDR3nt: TGTGCCAGCAGCACAGAAGTGGTTCACCACAATGAGCAGTTCTTC; CDR3aa: CASSTEVVHHNEQFF
abundance: .; v_gene: TRBV7-3; j_gene: TRBJ2-3; d_gene: TRBD1; CDR3nt: TGTGCCAGCAGCTTAACAACAGGGGCAGATACGCAGTATTTT; CDR3aa: CASSLTTGADTQYF
abundance: .; v_gene: TRBV18; j_gene: TRBJ2-2; d_gene: .; CDR3nt: TGTGCCAGCTCACCGACGACAAGCCTGAACACCGGGGAGCTGTTTTTT; CDR3aa: CASSPTTSLNTGELFF
abundance: .; v_gene: TRBV3-1/TRBV3-2; j_gene: TRBJ2-1; d_gene: TRBD2; CDR3nt: TGTGCCAGCAGCCAAGACTTCGGGACTAGCGGTAACAATGAGCAGTTCTTC; CDR3aa: CASSQDFGTSGNNEQFF
abundance: .; v_gene: TRBV6-5; j_gene: TRBJ1-1; d_gene: .; CDR3nt: TGTGCCAGCAGGCAGGGGTGGGGAGCTGAAGCTTTCTTT; CDR3aa: CASRQGWGAEAFF
abundance: .; v_gene: TRBV3-1/TRBV3-2; j_gene: TRBJ2-3; d_gene: TRBD2; CDR3nt: TGTGCCAGCAGCCAACAACTAGCGAACACAGATACGCAGTATTTT; CDR3aa: CASSQQLANTDTQYF
abundance: .; v_gene: TRBV6-5; j_gene: TRBJ1-1; d_gene: TRBD1; CDR3nt: TGTGCCAGCAGTTACTCGAGTATGGACAGGAAAGAAGCTTTCTTT; CDR3aa: CASSYSSMDRKEAFF
abundance: once; v_gene: TRBV5-1; j_gene: TRBJ2-7; d_gene: TRBD1; CDR3nt: TGCGCCAGCAGCTTAGGGACAGGGGGCGACGAGCAGTACTTC; CDR3aa: CASSLGTGGDEQYF
abundance: .; v_gene: TRBV5-1; j_gene: TRBJ2-2; d_gene: TRBD1; CDR3nt: TGCGCCAGCAGCGGACAGGCGTACCGTACCACCTTCACCGGGGAGCTGTTTTTT; CDR3aa: CASSGQAYRTTFTGELFF
abundance: once; v_gene: TRBV6-5; j_gene: TRBJ1-6; d_gene: TRBD1; CDR3nt: TGTGCCAGCACTTTCGGACAGGGGGGAAATTCACCCCTCCACTTT; CDR3aa: CASTFGQGGNSPLHF
abundance: .; v_gene: TRBV19; j_gene: TRBJ2-7; d_gene: TRBD2; CDR3nt: TGTGCCAGTAGTATTAGCGGGGTAGGCTACGAGCAGTACTTC; CDR3aa: CASSISGVGYEQYF
abundance: .; v_gene: TRBV24-1; j_gene: TRBJ2-2; d_gene: .; CDR3nt: TGTGCCGTCTGGCCGAAGGAGGGGAACACCGGGGAGCTGTTTTTT; CDR3aa: CAVWPKEGNTGELFF
abundance: .; v_gene: TRBV9; j_gene: TRBJ2-7; d_gene: .; CDR3nt: TGTGCCAGCAGCGTAGCGGGGGACGACAGCTACGAGCAGTACTTC; CDR3aa: CASSVAGDDSYEQYF
abundance: .; v_gene: TRBV6-1; j_gene: TRBJ2-7; d_gene: TRBD1; CDR3nt: TGTGCCAGCAGTGAGGCAGGGGGCGATTACGAGCAGTACTTC; CDR3aa: CASSEAGGDYEQYF
abundance: .; v_gene: TRBV6-5; j_gene: TRBJ1-5; d_gene: TRBD1; CDR3nt: TGTGCCAGCAGCCAAGGACAGGACTATCAGCCCCAGCATTTT; CDR3aa: CASSQGQDYQPQHF
abundance: .; v_gene: TRBV24-1; j_gene: TRBJ2-1; d_gene: .; CDR3nt: TGTGCCACCAGTGATGGCGGGGCTCATGAGCAGTTCTTC; CDR3aa: CATSDGGAHEQFF
abundance: .; v_gene: TRBV24-1; j_gene: TRBJ2-1; d_gene: TRBD2; CDR3nt: TGTGCCACCAGTGACCCCGACCTAGCGGGAGGGCACAATGAGCAGTTCTTC; CDR3aa: CATSDPDLAGGHNEQFF
abundance: .; v_gene: TRBV9; j_gene: TRBJ2-1; d_gene: .; CDR3nt: TGTGCCAGCAGCGTAGATGGCGGGGTTACGCAGTTCTTC; CDR3aa: CASSVDGGVTQFF
abundance: .; v_gene: TRBV7-6; j_gene: TRBJ2-3; d_gene: TRBD2; CDR3nt: TGTGCCAGCAGCGCCCGGACTAGCGGCACAGATACGCAGTATTTT; CDR3aa: CASSARTSGTDTQYF
abundance: .; v_gene: TRBV18; j_gene: TRBJ1-5; d_gene: TRBD1; CDR3nt: TGTGCCAGCTCACCGGGCGGACAGGGGGCTCGGCCCCAGCATTTT; CDR3aa: CASSPGGQGARPQHF
abundance: .; v_gene: TRBV24-1; j_gene: TRBJ1-2; d_gene: .; CDR3nt: TGTGCCACCAGTGACCTTAACTATGGCTACACCTTC; CDR3aa: CATSDLNYGYTF
abundance: .; v_gene: TRBV5-6; j_gene: TRBJ2-7; d_gene: .; CDR3nt: TGTGCCAGCAGCTTGGGAGGGAGAGCCTACGAGCAGTACTTC; CDR3aa: CASSLGGRAYEQYF
abundance: .; v_gene: TRBV4-1; j_gene: TRBJ2-5; d_gene: .; CDR3nt: TGCGCCAGCAGCCAAGAGGGGAGGATCGGGGAGACCCAGTACTTC; CDR3aa: CASSQEGRIGETQYF
abundance: .; v_gene: TRBV18; j_gene: TRBJ1-1; d_gene: .; CDR3nt: TGTGCCAGCTCACGAGAATCTGAAGCTTTCTTT; CDR3aa: CASSRESEAFF
abundance: few; v_gene: TRBV6-1; j_gene: TRBJ1-1; d_gene: TRBD1; CDR3nt: TGTGCCAGCAGTGAAGCGGAGGGGGCAAGCACTGAAGCTTTCTTT; CDR3aa: CASSEAEGASTEAFF
abundance: .; v_gene: TRBV10-3; j_gene: TRBJ2-3; d_gene: TRBD2; CDR3nt: TGTGCCATCAGTGAGGCGGGGGTGACAGATACGCAGTATTTT; CDR3aa: CAISEAGVTDTQYF
abundance: .; v_gene: TRBV13; j_gene: TRBJ1-2; d_gene: .; CDR3nt: TGTGCCAGCAGCAGGGGGACGGACCCATATGGCTACACCTTC; CDR3aa: CASSRGTDPYGYTF
abundance: .; v_gene: TRBV19; j_gene: TRBJ1-2; d_gene: TRBD1; CDR3nt: TGTGCCAGTAGGCGACAGGGGGCGAACTATGGCTACACCTTC; CDR3aa: CASRRQGANYGYTF
abundance: .; v_gene: TRBV9; j_gene: TRBJ2-1; d_gene: TRBD2; CDR3nt: TGTGCCAGCAGCCAAAGTGGGGAGGGCGGGGAGCAGTTCTTC; CDR3aa: CASSQSGEGGEQFF
abundance: .; v_gene: TRBV19; j_gene: TRBJ2-3; d_gene: TRBD2; CDR3nt: TGTGCCAGTAGTATAAACAGCGGGGTTATCTCAGATACGCAGTATTTT; CDR3aa: CASSINSGVISDTQYF
abundance: .; v_gene: TRBV24-1; j_gene: TRBJ2-5; d_gene: .; CDR3nt: TGTGCCACCAGTGAGGCGACCGGGACTTCAGAAGAGACCCAGTACTTC; CDR3aa: CATSEATGTSEETQYF
abundance: .; v_gene: TRBV19; j_gene: TRBJ2-3; d_gene: .; CDR3nt: TGTGCCAGTAGTATAGATCTACTTAGCGTGACAGATACGCAGTATTTT; CDR3aa: CASSIDLLSVTDTQYF
abundance: .; v_gene: TRBV13; j_gene: TRBJ2-3; d_gene: TRBD2; CDR3nt: TGTGCCAGCAGCTTATGGGGGTCTAGCGGAGGAAGCACAGATACGCAGTATTTT; CDR3aa: CASSLWGSSGGSTDTQYF
abundance: .; v_gene: TRBV7-9; j_gene: TRBJ2-5; d_gene: TRBD2; CDR3nt: TGTGCCAGCAGCCCGGGACTAGCGGTAGAGACCCAGTACTTC; CDR3aa: CASSPGLAVETQYF
abundance: .; v_gene: TRBV5-1; j_gene: TRBJ2-5; d_gene: .; CDR3nt: TGCGCCAGCAGCTGGAGGACTATTCAAGAGACCCAGTACTTC; CDR3aa: CASSWRTIQETQYF
abundance: .; v_gene: TRBV7-2; j_gene: TRBJ2-3; d_gene: .; CDR3nt: TGTGCCAGCAGCTTTAGTCCTAGCACAGATACGCAGTATTTT; CDR3aa: CASSFSPSTDTQYF